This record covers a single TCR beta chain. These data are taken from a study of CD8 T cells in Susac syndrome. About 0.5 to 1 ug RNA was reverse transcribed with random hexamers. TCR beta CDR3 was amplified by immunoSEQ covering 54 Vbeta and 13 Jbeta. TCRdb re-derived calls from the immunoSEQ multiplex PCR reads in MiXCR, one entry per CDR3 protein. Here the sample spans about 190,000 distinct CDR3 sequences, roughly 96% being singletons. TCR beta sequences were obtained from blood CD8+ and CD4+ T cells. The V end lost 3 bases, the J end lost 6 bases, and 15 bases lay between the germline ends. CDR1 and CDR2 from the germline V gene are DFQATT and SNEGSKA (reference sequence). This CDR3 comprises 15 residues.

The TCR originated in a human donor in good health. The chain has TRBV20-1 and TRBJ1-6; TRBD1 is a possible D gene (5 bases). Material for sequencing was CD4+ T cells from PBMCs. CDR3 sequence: CSASKPGPVNSPLHF. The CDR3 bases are TGCAGTGCTAGCAAGCCGGGGCCCGTTAATTCACCCCTCCACTTT.